These 26 T cell receptor beta chains were all obtained from the same sample, sequenced in a study of T cell changes during pregnancy in multiple sclerosis. Produced via immunoSEQ multiplex PCR; TCRdb's table is partial and in-frame only. The top ten clones hold roughly 2.3% of a sample with some 99,000 clones, just over 90% of them seen once. The sequenced sample was peripheral blood, obtained after pregnancy. All receptors come from a female donor in good health, enrolled as a control in a pregnancy study.

This chain uses TRBV7-2 with TRBJ1-4, with a weak D call TRBD1 (5 bases). The germline gives CDR1 SGHTA, CDR2 FQGNSA. CDR3 length: 14 residues. The germline V and J ends were trimmed by 5 bases and 6 bases, with 13 bases remaining between them. The chain's CDR3 is CASSRDRSYEKLFF. The CDR3 bases are TGTGCCAGCAGCCGAGACAGAAGCTATGAAAAACTGTTTTTT.

The chain couples TRBV6-5 to TRBJ2-2, with 7 bases that match TRBD1. Germline V lookup: CDR1 MNHEY, CDR2 SVGAGI. The V and J ends lost 6 bases and 3 bases, in that order; junction bases with no gene match: 4. This CDR3 region has 14 residues. The CDR3 sequence: CASSTTGDTGELFF. The DNA of the CDR3 is TGTGCCAGCAGCACTACAGGGGACACCGGGGAGCTGTTTTTT.

The chain recombines TRBV6-5 with TRBJ2-5; 8 positions match TRBD2. The J segment lost 2 bases and the V segment lost 0 bases, leaving 2 bases of the junction unmatched. The CDR3 totals 15 residues. Germline-derived CDR1 and CDR2 are MNHEY and SVGAGI. CDR3 amino acids: CASSYSTSGQETQYF. DNA for the CDR3: TGTGCCAGCAGTTACTCTACTAGCGGACAAGAGACCCAGTACTTC.

This chain links TRBV6-6 with TRBJ1-3, with D possibly being TRBD1 (5 bases). The CDR3 runs 14 residues. Germline CDR1 reads MNHNY; CDR2 reads SVGAGI (reference sequence). V lost 5 bases and J lost 4, with 12 bases in between. In nucleotides, the CDR3 is TGTGCCAGCAGTAGATTCTGGGGCGGAAACACCATATATTTT. Amino acid sequence: CASSRFWGGNTIYF.

The CDR3 nucleotides are TGTGCCAGCAGTGAATATGACACCTACAATGAGCAGTTCTTC. Amino acid sequence: CASSEYDTYNEQFF. This chain uses TRBV6-1 with TRBJ2-1; unclear D gene. Germline V gene lookup returns CDR1 MNHNS and CDR2 SASEGT. This CDR3 contains 14 residues. With 2 bases removed from V and 2 bases from J, the gap between germline ends came to 7 bases.

The chain employs TRBV19 and TRBJ1-3; no clear D gene. Trimming took off 8 bases at V and 0 bases at J, with 8 bases between the two ends. CDR1 and CDR2 (germline): LNHDA, SQIVND (reference sequence). The length of the CDR3 is 13 residues. The CDR3 region has the DNA TGTGCCAGTGTAGTATCCTCTGGAAACACCATATATTTT. Translated: CASVVSSGNTIYF. Full variable domain (remainder filled in from reference TRBV19 and TRBJ1-3): DGGITQSPKYLFRKEGQNVTLSCEQNLNHDAMYWYRQDPGQGLRLIYYSQIVNDFQKGDIAEGYSVSREKKESFPLTVTSAQKNPTAFYLCASVVSSGNTIYFGEGSWLTVV.

The gene calls are TRBV19 and TRBJ2-7; tentatively, D is TRBD2 (6 bases). The germline V and J ends were trimmed by 5 bases and 5 bases, with 13 bases remaining between them. The CDR3 covers 13 residues. CDR1 and CDR2 (germline): LNHDA, SQIVND (reference sequence). The CDR3 reads CASSFRGSNEQYF. The CDR3 DNA is TGTGCCAGTAGTTTCCGGGGGTCCAACGAGCAGTACTTC. The complete variable domain, with remaining parts taken from reference TRBV19 and TRBJ2-7, reads DGGITQSPKYLFRKEGQNVTLSCEQNLNHDAMYWYRQDPGQGLRLIYYSQIVNDFQKGDIAEGYSVSREKKESFPLTVTSAQKNPTAFYLCASSFRGSNEQYFGPGTRLTVT.

The gene calls are TRBV29-1 and TRBJ1-1; D possibly corresponds to TRBD1 (5 bases). This CDR3 spans 15 amino acids. V lost 3 bases and J 1 base, leaving 15 bases between the germline ends. Germline values: CDR1 SQVTM, CDR2 ANQGSEA. The CDR3 loop is CSVDPALTGNTEAFF. The CDR3 coding sequence is TGCAGCGTTGACCCCGCCCTTACAGGGAACACTGAAGCTTTCTTT.

This clone was recorded only once. This chain joins TRBV19 and TRBJ2-2; TRBD2 agrees at 14 bases. The CDR3 sequence is 19 residues long. The germline V gene encodes CDR1 LNHDA and CDR2 SQIVND (reference sequence). The trim removed 0 bases at V and 1 base at J, leaving 4 bases unmatched. The CDR3 sequence: CASSIDRLAGGWNTGELFF. In nucleotides, the CDR3 is TGTGCCAGTAGTATAGACCGACTAGCGGGAGGGTGGAACACCGGGGAGCTGTTTTTT.

V usage is TRBV25-1 and J usage is TRBJ2-3, with TRBD2 matching 15 bases. Trimming at V came to 2 bases and at J to 5 bases, leaving 2 bases not matched to a gene. Germline V CDR1 and CDR2: MGHDK, SYGVNS. There are 16 residues in the CDR3. The CDR3 protein is CASSEGLAGGLDTQYF. DNA for the CDR3: TGTGCCAGCAGTGAAGGACTAGCGGGGGGGTTAGATACGCAGTATTTT.

V and J are TRBV30 and TRBJ1-2; 9 bases map to TRBD1. CDR1 is GTSNPN and CDR2 is SVGIG in the germline V gene (reference sequence). The CDR3 covers 15 residues. After removal of 3 bases from V and 4 bases from J, the junction contained 9 bases not matched to a gene. The CDR3 reads CAWSADRGSFYGYTF. CDR3 DNA sequence: TGTGCCTGGAGCGCCGACAGGGGGTCCTTCTATGGCTACACCTTC.

The chain combines TRBV6-5 with TRBJ2-5, with 8 bases fitting TRBD2. Losses at the gene ends were 5 bases for V and 3 bases for J; bases not matched to a gene: 8. Germline V gene sequence: CDR1 MNHEY, CDR2 SVGAGI. CDR3 length equals 15 residues. CDR3 sequence reads: CASSAFLGGEETQYF. In DNA form, the CDR3 reads TGTGCCAGCAGTGCTTTCCTCGGGGGGGAAGAGACCCAGTACTTC.

V is TRBV19 and J is TRBJ1-2, with D uncertain. Trimming took off 1 base at V and 8 bases at J, with 11 bases between the two ends. This CDR3 has 13 residues. The V gene's germline CDR1 is LNHDA and CDR2 SQIVND (reference sequence). DNA for the CDR3: TGTGCCAGTAGTATAGGGTCTGCGGGCGGCTACACCTTC. Translation: CASSIGSAGGYTF.

The rearrangement joins TRBV7-9 to TRBJ1-1, with D tentatively TRBD1 (6 bases). V lost 7 bases and J 2 bases, leaving 11 bases between the germline ends. CDR1 SEHNR and CDR2 FQNEAQ come from the germline V gene (reference sequence). This CDR3 contains 13 residues. As DNA, the CDR3 is TGTGCCAGCACACCGACAGGTAACACTGAAGCTTTCTTT. It translates to CASTPTGNTEAFF.

The chain is built from TRBV5-5 and TRBJ1-2, with D maybe TRBD1 (5 bases). The V and J ends lost 5 bases and 0 bases respectively, with 11 bases between them. Germline CDR1 and CDR2: SGHKS and YYEKEE (reference sequence). The CDR3 has 14 amino acids. The CDR3 is CASSPRQTNYGYTF. The CDR3 nucleotides are TGTGCCAGCAGTCCCCGACAGACTAACTATGGCTACACCTTC.

A note on this clone: It may be a read error: a sequence one base away is much more abundant. Other DNA sequences of this sample code for an identical CDR3. The V call is TRBV27, the J call TRBJ1-2; no firm D call. V was shortened by 2 bases and J by 1 base, with 5 bases between the two germline ends. Germline values: CDR1 MNHEY, CDR2 SMNVEV (reference sequence). The CDR3 covers 13 residues. CDR3 sequence: CASSLEGNYGYTF. Here the CDR3 DNA reads TGTGCCAGCAGTTTAGAGGGTAACTATGGCTACACCTTC.

The chain employs TRBV6-1 and TRBJ1-5, with D maybe TRBD1 (5 bases). This CDR3 is built from 13 residues. Germline loops: CDR1 MNHNS, CDR2 SASEGT. Trimming stripped 4 bases from V and 4 bases from J, with 8 bases between. CDR3 DNA sequence: TGTGCCAGCAGTGGACAGAGGAATCAGCCCCAGCATTTT. Translation: CASSGQRNQPQHF.

The V gene is TRBV14, the J gene TRBJ1-1; D perhaps matches TRBD1 (5 bases). The CDR3 contains 13 residues. The germline V and J ends were trimmed by 2 bases and 11 bases, with 15 bases remaining between them. Germline-derived CDR1 and CDR2 are SGHDN and FVKESK. The CDR3 sequence is CASSQSPGGWAFF. The CDR3 DNA follows: TGTGCCAGCAGCCAAAGCCCCGGGGGTTGGGCTTTCTTT.

The J gene is TRBJ2-5, the V gene TRBV6-6; TRBD2 might be the D (5 bases). This CDR3 is built from 13 residues. The germline CDR1 and CDR2 sequences are MNHNY and SVGAGI (reference sequence). Trimming stripped 6 bases from V and 4 bases from J, with 12 bases between. The CDR3 spells CASSSRGLETQYF. The CDR3 region has the DNA TGTGCCAGCAGCTCTCGCGGGTTAGAGACCCAGTACTTC.

The gene calls are TRBV18 and TRBJ2-1; D might be TRBD2 (6 bases). The CDR3 extends over 16 amino acids. Germline V CDR1 and CDR2: KGHSH, LQKENI. Trimming stripped 3 bases from V and 7 bases from J, with 19 bases between. CDR3 sequence: CASSPPLEGLVNEQFF. CDR3 bases: TGTGCCAGCTCACCCCCTTTGGAGGGGTTGGTGAATGAGCAGTTCTTC. The entire variable domain, with the rest obtained from reference TRBV18 and TRBJ2-1, is as follows: NAGVMQNPRHLVRRRGQEARLRCSPMKGHSHVYWYRQLPEEGLKFMVYLQKENIIDESGMPKERFSAEFPKEGPSILRIQQVVRGDSAAYFCASSPPLEGLVNEQFFGPGTRLTVL.

The chain uses TRBV28 and TRBJ2-1; 12 bases fit TRBD2. The germline CDR1 and CDR2 sequences are MDHEN and SYDVKM. This CDR3 is built from 14 residues. Germline trimming cut 4 bases from V and 7 bases from J; bases unmatched to any gene: 2. CDR3 in amino acids: CASSSGLAGNEQFF. The CDR3 coding sequence is TGTGCCAGCAGTTCGGGACTAGCGGGTAATGAGCAGTTCTTC.

This sequence joins TRBV7-9 and TRBJ2-2, with 7 bases lining up with TRBD2. Germline V gives CDR1 SEHNR, CDR2 FQNEAQ (reference sequence). This CDR3 is built from 15 residues. Trimming took 4 bases from V and 4 from J; bases not matched to a gene: 6. Written as DNA, the CDR3 is TGTGCCAGCAGCTCTAGCGGTCGTTCCACCGGGGAGCTGTTTTTT. As protein: CASSSSGRSTGELFF. The full variable domain, in which reference TRBV7-9 and TRBJ2-2 provide the parts outside the CDR3, is DTGVSQNPRHKITKRGQNVTFRCDPISEHNRLYWYRQTLGQGPEFLTYFQNEAQLEKSRLLSDRFSAERPKGSFSTLEIQRTEQGDSAMYLCASSSSGRSTGELFFGEGSRLTVL.

The rearrangement uses TRBV21-1 and TRBJ1-5; the DNA was not compared with TRBD1, the D call given in the table. TRBV21-1 is a pseudogene segment. The CDR3 spans 16 residues. The CDR3 bases are TGTGCCAGCAGCTCAGGGGGACAGGGCGGCAATCAGCCCCAGCATTTT. It translates to CASSSGGQGGNQPQHF.

This chain uses TRBV6-5 with TRBJ2-5, with 8 bases identical to TRBD2. V was clipped by 4 bases and J by 5 bases; unmatched bases: 0. The CDR3 is 12 amino acids. The germline V gene encodes CDR1 MNHEY and CDR2 SVGAGI. The CDR3 reads CASSSSGETQYF. The DNA for the CDR3 is TGTGCCAGCAGTTCTAGCGGGGAGACCCAGTACTTC.

The rearrangement uses TRBV14 and TRBJ2-3; TRBD1 is a possible D gene (5 bases). Germline CDR1 reads SGHDN; CDR2 reads FVKESK. Trimming pared 2 bases from V and 3 bases from J, leaving 9 bases between. CDR3 length: 14 amino acids. The CDR3 nucleotides read TGTGCCAGCAGCCAACAGGGTTTTACAGATACGCAGTATTTT. The encoded protein is CASSQQGFTDTQYF.

This rearrangement joins TRBV7-9 to TRBJ2-1; 7 bases are a match to TRBD2. This CDR3 has 16 residues. V dropped 2 bases and J dropped 5; count of bases not matched to a gene: 9. From germline, CDR1 is SEHNR and CDR2 FQNEAQ (reference sequence). The CDR3 is CASSLTASGRNNEQFF. The CDR3 DNA is TGTGCCAGCAGCTTAACGGCTAGCGGTCGAAACAATGAGCAGTTCTTC.